Detailed here is one T cell receptor beta chain. The data were taken from a study of cytomegalovirus exposure and HLA in healthy donors. Primers for the PCR totalled 60 Vbeta and 13 Jbeta. Generated by immunoSEQ multiplex PCR, the TCRdb table keeps only in-frame clones and is missing some. This table has 100,000 to 150,000 clones, roughly 79% appearing once. Germline CDR1 is SNHLY and CDR2 is FYNNEI. J lost 3 bases, V lost 7 bases, and 8 bases had no gene match. CDR3 length: 15 amino acids. The chain joins TRBV2 to TRBJ2-3; TRBD1 agrees at 9 bases. The receptor's source is a woman between 40 and 55 years old in good health and CMV-seronegative. The material sequenced was PBMCs. CDR3 in amino acids: CASIRTGDETDTQYF. DNA of the CDR3: TGTGCCAGCATCAGGACAGGGGATGAAACAGATACGCAGTATTTT.